One and the same sample provided the 20 T cell receptor beta chains below, sequenced in a study of Graves' ophthalmopathy and Graves' hyperthyroidism. RNA transcripts were the template, and TCR beta CDR3 regions were amplified from them. Amplification began with first-round RT-PCR using HTBI primers, then second-round multiplex PCR was performed. MiXCR, run by TCRdb on the multiplex PCR reads, gives a single entry per CDR3 protein. In the table there are about 1.2 million distinct CDR3 sequences, approximately 35% of which are singletons. Sequences were obtained from peripheral blood or thyroid tissue (not recorded which). These receptors were obtained from an adult man with Graves' hyperthyroidism.

This clonotype has at least ten counts. V gene TRBV2 combines with J gene TRBJ1-4; 7 bases line up with TRBD1. In germline, CDR1 is SNHLY, CDR2 FYNNEI. The CDR3 totals 16 residues. With V trimmed by 6 bases and J by 0 bases, 7 bases remained unmatched. This chain's CDR3 is CASRSGQLATNEKLFF. CDR3 nucleotides: TGTGCCAGCAGGTCGGGACAGCTAGCAACTAATGAAAAACTGTTTTTT.

CDR3 amino acids: CASSLVGGTGQETQYF. As DNA, the CDR3 is TGTGCCAGCAGCTTAGTCGGGGGGACAGGACAAGAGACCCAGTACTTC. This chain connects TRBV11-2 to TRBJ2-5, with D possibly matching TRBD1 (8 bases). V was cut by 1 base and J by 2 bases, with 14 bases left in between. Looked up from germline, CDR1 is SGHAT and CDR2 is FQNNGV. This CDR3 spans 16 amino acids.

This clonotype was recorded at least ten times. The rearrangement uses TRBV9 and TRBJ2-7; no firm D call. This CDR3 is 14 amino acids long. Germline lookup yields CDR1 SGDLS and CDR2 YYNGEE. V was cut by 0 bases and J by 2 bases, with 9 bases left in between. CDR3 in DNA: TGTGCCAGCAGCGTAGACCTGGCCACCTACGAGCAGTACTTC. Encoded protein: CASSVDLATYEQYF.

This clonotype was counted many times. The chain carries TRBV7-2 and TRBJ2-7; D possibly uses TRBD1 or TRBD2 (5 bases each). The length of the CDR3 is 14 residues. Germline V gene sequence: CDR1 SGHTA, CDR2 FQGNSA. V lost 1 base to trimming and J lost 6 bases, with 13 bases between them. This chain's CDR3 is CASSLDLGASEQYF. The DNA for the CDR3 is TGTGCCAGCAGCTTAGACCTCGGGGCATCCGAGCAGTACTTC.

J is TRBJ2-7 and V is TRBV9; 8 nucleotides align to TRBD1. The CDR3 consists of 14 residues. Germline V gene sequence: CDR1 SGDLS, CDR2 YYNGEE. With V trimmed by 3 bases and J by 9 bases, 11 bases remained unmatched. CDR3 bases: TGTGCCAGCAGCGCCGCCGGGACAGGCTATATGCAGTACTTC. It specifies CASSAAGTGYMQYF. Supplemented by reference TRBV9 and TRBJ2-7, the full variable domain reads DSGVTQTPKHLITATGQRVTLRCSPRSGDLSVYWYQQSLDQGLQFLIQYYNGEERAKGNILERFSAQQFPDLHSELNLSSLELGDSALYFCASSAAGTGYMQYFGPGTRLTVT.

As for this clonotype: One end of the junction fails to match germline, which may point to a read error. This rearrangement joins TRBV10-2 to TRBJ1-5; D is uncertain. The CDR3 extends over 15 amino acids. Germline-derived CDR1 and CDR2 are WSHSY and SAAADI. The CDR3 spells CASSEYRQRNRPQHF. The CDR3 DNA follows: TGCGCCAGCAGTGAGTATCGGCAGCGCAATCGGCCCCAGCATTTT.

The chain employs TRBV7-9 and TRBJ1-2; tentative D call: TRBD1 (5 bases). Per germline, CDR1 SEHNR and CDR2 FQNEAQ (reference sequence). This CDR3 has 14 residues. The V gene lost 11 bases and the J gene lost 3 bases, with 19 bases spanning the gap. CDR3 sequence: CAGWGSPTDYGYTF. In DNA, the CDR3 is TGTGCCGGCTGGGGCAGCCCCACCGACTATGGCTACACCTTC.

This clonotype appeared many times. V and J are TRBV4-2 and TRBJ2-5; maybe TRBD1 (6 bases). Trimming stripped 1 base from V and 7 bases from J, with 19 bases between. Germline assignment: CDR1 LGHNA and CDR2 YNFKEQ. The CDR3 totals 16 residues. The chain's CDR3 is CASSQAFGQQDMTQYF. CDR3 in DNA: TGTGCCAGCAGCCAAGCTTTTGGACAGCAGGATATGACCCAGTACTTC.

The genes are TRBV20-1 and TRBJ2-1; the D gene is possibly TRBD2 (6 bases). The length of the CDR3 is 15 residues. The germline V and J ends were trimmed by 3 bases and 0 bases, with 12 bases remaining between them. Germline values: CDR1 DFQATT, CDR2 SNEGSKA (reference sequence). The CDR3 spells CSASASASSYNEQFF. In nucleotides, the CDR3 is TGCAGTGCTAGTGCTAGCGCAAGCTCCTACAATGAGCAGTTCTTC.

This clonotype was picked up many times. The chain employs TRBV7-2 and TRBJ2-7; a weak D match, TRBD1 (5 bases). V lost 7 bases, J lost 5 bases, and 12 bases lay in between. The CDR3 is made up of 12 amino acids. Germline CDR1 reads SGHTA; CDR2 reads FQGNSA. The CDR3 loop is CASKKGENEQYF. DNA for the CDR3: TGTGCCAGCAAGAAAGGGGAAAACGAGCAGTACTTC.

Ten or more counts support this clonotype. The genes are TRBV19 and TRBJ2-7, with 8 bases aligning to TRBD1. V trimming: 5 bases; J trimming: 0 bases; junction bases outside the gene matches: 6. CDR1 is LNHDA and CDR2 is SQIVND in the germline V gene (reference sequence). The CDR3 sequence is 15 residues long. CDR3 residues: CASSYGTGDSYEQYF. The CDR3 DNA follows: TGTGCCAGTAGTTACGGGACAGGTGACTCCTACGAGCAGTACTTC.

The chain joins TRBV7-9 to TRBJ2-5; D is possibly TRBD2 (6 bases). CDR1 SEHNR and CDR2 FQNEAQ come from the germline V gene (reference sequence). The ends were cut back, 3 bases at V and 2 bases at J, with 13 bases in the middle. CDR3 length: 15 residues. The CDR3 DNA is TGTGCCAGCAGCTTGGACACCGGGACTCAAGAGACCCAGTACTTC. Translating gives CASSLDTGTQETQYF.

V and J are TRBV4-3 and TRBJ2-7; 9 nucleotides match TRBD2. CDR1 is LGHNA and CDR2 is YSLEER in the germline V gene. V was clipped by 3 bases and J by 1 base; unmatched bases: 7. The CDR3 loop spans 16 amino acids. DNA for the CDR3: TGCGCCAGCAGCCACGAGACTAGCGGACTTTCCTACGAGCAGTACTTC. This encodes CASSHETSGLSYEQYF.

The chain carries TRBV25-1 and TRBJ1-4; a weak D match, TRBD1 (5 bases). CDR1 is MGHDK, CDR2 SYGVNS, per germline. This CDR3 is 16 amino acids long. Trimming pared 6 bases from V and 5 bases from J, leaving 19 bases between. CDR3 bases: TGTGCCAGCAGAAACCGGGGCAGCGTACCGAATGAAAAACTGTTTTTT. As protein: CASRNRGSVPNEKLFF.

The chain is built from TRBV29-1 and TRBJ2-5, with 7 bases lining up with TRBD2. The CDR3 spans 15 residues. Germline trimming cut 4 bases from V and 7 bases from J; bases unmatched to any gene: 15. CDR1 SQVTM and CDR2 ANQGSEA come from the germline V gene. CDR3 sequence: CSVGGGVGDTGTQYF. CDR3 in DNA: TGCAGCGTTGGTGGGGGGGTCGGTGACACCGGGACCCAGTACTTC.

Ten or more counts support this clonotype. CDR3 loop: CASSHPGPGGYEQYF. In nucleotides, the CDR3 is TGTGCCAGCAGCCATCCTGGTCCAGGGGGCTACGAGCAGTACTTC. The J gene is TRBJ2-7, the V gene TRBV7-2; 7 bases match TRBD1. Germline V lookup: CDR1 SGHTA, CDR2 FQGNSA. V lost 5 bases and J lost 3; bases outside the gene matches: 10. The CDR3 covers 15 residues.

This clonotype was seen repeatedly, ten times or more. The chain employs TRBV20-1 and TRBJ2-5; no clear D gene. The CDR3 extends over 12 amino acids. Germline-derived CDR1 and CDR2 are DFQATT and SNEGSKA (reference sequence). The V gene lost 1 base and the J gene lost 4 bases, with 7 bases spanning the gap. In nucleotides, the CDR3 is TGCAGTGCTAGAGTCGGGCCAGAGACCCAGTACTTC. It is translated as CSARVGPETQYF.

This clonotype was seen at least ten times. This chain connects TRBV12-3 or TRBV12-4 to TRBJ1-1, with unresolved D. The CDR3 contains 14 residues. The V gene lost 6 bases and the J gene lost 2 bases, with 13 bases spanning the gap. In nucleotides, the CDR3 is TGTGCCAGCAGCCGCCCGGGGTCAAACACTGAAGCTTTCTTT. The encoded protein is CASSRPGSNTEAFF.

V is TRBV11-2 and J is TRBJ1-1, with a tentative D call TRBD1 (6 bases). Between the trimmed V and J ends, which lost 10 bases and 1 base, there was a span of 22 bases. From germline, CDR1 is SGHAT and CDR2 FQNNGV. This CDR3 has 16 residues. The DNA for the CDR3 is TGTGCCATCAGTTCCCTAACGGGACAACCGAACACTGAAGCTTTCTTT. Translation: CAISSLTGQPNTEAFF.

The genes are TRBV11-2 and TRBJ1-4; no definite D call. This CDR3 spans 13 amino acids. The V and J ends lost 5 bases and 7 bases respectively, with 11 bases between them. Per the germline V gene, CDR1 is SGHAT and CDR2 is FQNNGV. The CDR3 nucleotides are TGTGCCAGCAGCCCCCGAGGGATTGAAAAACTGTTTTTT. Its protein product is CASSPRGIEKLFF.